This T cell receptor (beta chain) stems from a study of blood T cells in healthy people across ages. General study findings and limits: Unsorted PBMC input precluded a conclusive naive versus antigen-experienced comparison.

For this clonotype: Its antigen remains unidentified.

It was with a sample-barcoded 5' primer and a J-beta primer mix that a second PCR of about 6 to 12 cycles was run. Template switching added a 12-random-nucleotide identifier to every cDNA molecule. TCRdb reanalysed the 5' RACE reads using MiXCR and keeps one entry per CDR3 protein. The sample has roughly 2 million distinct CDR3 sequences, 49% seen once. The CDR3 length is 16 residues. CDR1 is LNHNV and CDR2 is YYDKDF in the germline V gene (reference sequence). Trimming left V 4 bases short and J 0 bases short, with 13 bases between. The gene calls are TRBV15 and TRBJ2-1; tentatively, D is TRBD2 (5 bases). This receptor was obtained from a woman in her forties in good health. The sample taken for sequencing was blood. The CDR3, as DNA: TGTGCCACCAGCACCAACACGGGGAGCTCCTACAATGAGCAGTTCTTC. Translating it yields CATSTNTGSSYNEQFF.